This T cell receptor beta chain emerged from a study of glioma-infiltrating T cells. Amplification of TCR alpha and beta CDR3 regions from RNA used iRepertoire nested multiplex PCR. TCRdb used MiXCR to reprocess the multiplex PCR reads, holding one entry per CDR3 protein. The profile shows 150,000 to 200,000 distinct CDR3 sequences, about 47% of them singletons. With 5 bases removed from V and 2 bases from J, the gap between germline ends came to 13 bases. The CDR3 loop spans 14 amino acids. The germline V gene has CDR1 SGHRS and CDR2 YFSETQ. The chain carries TRBV5-1 and TRBJ1-1, with a tentative D call TRBD1 (5 bases). Source material: glioma tissue, nonneoplastic brain tissue, or PBMCs (not recorded which). The source is a human donor with low-grade glioma or glioblastoma, undergoing nonglioma brain surgery, or in good health (not recorded which). CDR3 nucleotides: TGCGCCAGCAGTTCAGTAACAGGTAACACTGAAGCTTTCTTT. Its protein is CASSSVTGNTEAFF.